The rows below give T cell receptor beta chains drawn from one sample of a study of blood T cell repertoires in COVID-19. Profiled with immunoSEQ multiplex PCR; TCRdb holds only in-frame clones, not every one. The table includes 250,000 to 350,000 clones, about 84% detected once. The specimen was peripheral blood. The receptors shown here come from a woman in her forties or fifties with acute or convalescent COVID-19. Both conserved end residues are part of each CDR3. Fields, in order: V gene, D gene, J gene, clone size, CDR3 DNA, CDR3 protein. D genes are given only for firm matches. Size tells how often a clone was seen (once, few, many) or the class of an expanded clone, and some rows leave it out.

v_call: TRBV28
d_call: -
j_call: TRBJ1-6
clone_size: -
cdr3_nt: TGTGCCAGCAGTTTATTCGGCAGGGAAAATTCACCCCTCCACTTT
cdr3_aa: CASSLFGRENSPLHF

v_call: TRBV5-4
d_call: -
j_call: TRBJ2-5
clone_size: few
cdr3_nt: TGTGCCAGCAGCTTGGCCAAGACTGATCAAGAGACCCAGTACTTC
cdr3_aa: CASSLAKTDQETQYF

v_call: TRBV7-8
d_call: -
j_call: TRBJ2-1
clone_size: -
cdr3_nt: TGTGCCAGCAGCCCGACCCTCCATCCGGGGTTCTTC
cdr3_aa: CASSPTLHPGFF

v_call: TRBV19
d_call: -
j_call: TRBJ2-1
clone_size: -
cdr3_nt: TGTGCCAGTAGTATCTGGGGGCGCCGGAACAATGAGCAGTTCTTC
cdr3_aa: CASSIWGRRNNEQFF

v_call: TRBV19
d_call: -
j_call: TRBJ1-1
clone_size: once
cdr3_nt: TGTGCCAGTAGCATGTCCGTATGGCAAGCTTTCTTT
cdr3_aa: CASSMSVWQAFF

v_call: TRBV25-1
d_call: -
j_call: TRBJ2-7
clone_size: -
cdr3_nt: TGTGCCAGCAGTCCCCCCAGTTTCTACGAGCAGTACTTC
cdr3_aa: CASSPPSFYEQYF

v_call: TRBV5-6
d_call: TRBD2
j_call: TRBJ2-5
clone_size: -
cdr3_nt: TGTGCCAGCAGCTTGGGCGCGGGGGGAAGCCTAGGGGAGACCCAGTACTTC
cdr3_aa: CASSLGAGGSLGETQYF

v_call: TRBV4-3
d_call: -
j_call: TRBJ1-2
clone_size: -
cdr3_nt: TGCGCCAGCAGCCAATTGTATGAGGGCCGTATTGGCTACACCTTC
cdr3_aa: CASSQLYEGRIGYTF

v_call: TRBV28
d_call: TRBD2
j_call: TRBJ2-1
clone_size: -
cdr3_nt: TGTGCCATATCCCGACTAGCGGGAGGGCATGAGCAGTTCTTC
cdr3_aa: CAISRLAGGHEQFF

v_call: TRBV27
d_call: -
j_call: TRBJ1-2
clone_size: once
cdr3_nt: TGTGCCAGCAGTTTAGTCGGAGACTATGGCTACACCTTC
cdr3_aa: CASSLVGDYGYTF

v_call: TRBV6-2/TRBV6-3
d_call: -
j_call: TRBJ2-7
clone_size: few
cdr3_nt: TGTGCCAGCAGTTATCTTTCGGCAACAGCCCCCCACTTC
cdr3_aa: CASSYLSATAPHF

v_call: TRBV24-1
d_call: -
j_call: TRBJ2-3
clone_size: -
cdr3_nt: TGTGCCACCAGTACCTCTCTAGGCAGCACAGATACGCAGTATTTT
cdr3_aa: CATSTSLGSTDTQYF

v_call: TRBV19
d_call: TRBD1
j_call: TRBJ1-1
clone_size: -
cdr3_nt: TGTGCCAGTAGTCCTGACAGGGTGAACACTGAAGCTTTCTTT
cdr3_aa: CASSPDRVNTEAFF

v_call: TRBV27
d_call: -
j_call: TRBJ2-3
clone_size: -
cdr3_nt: TGTGCCAGCAGTCCCCTAGGTAGCACAGATACGCAGTATTTT
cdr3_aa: CASSPLGSTDTQYF

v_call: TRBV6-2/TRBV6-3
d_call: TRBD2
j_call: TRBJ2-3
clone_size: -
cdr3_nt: TGTGCCAGCAGTTACGGGAGGGCCGGGGATACGCAGTATTTT
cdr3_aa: CASSYGRAGDTQYF

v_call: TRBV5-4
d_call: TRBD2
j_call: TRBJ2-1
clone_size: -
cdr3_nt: TGTGCCAGCAGTCCACGGGAGGACACCTACAATGAGCAGTTCTTC
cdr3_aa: CASSPREDTYNEQFF

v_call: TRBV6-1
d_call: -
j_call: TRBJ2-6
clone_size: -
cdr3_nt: TGTGCCAGCAGTGAAGTTTCCTTAGACTCTGGGGCCAACGTCCTGACTTTC
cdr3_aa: CASSEVSLDSGANVLTF

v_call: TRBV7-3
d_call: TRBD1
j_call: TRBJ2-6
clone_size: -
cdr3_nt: TGTGCCAGCAGCCAGGGGGTACCTGGGGCCAACGTCCTGACTTTC
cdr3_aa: CASSQGVPGANVLTF

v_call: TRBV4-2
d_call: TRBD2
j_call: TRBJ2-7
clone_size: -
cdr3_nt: TGTGCCAGCAGCCTAAGACTAGCGGGGGCGGGTGGCTACGAGCAGTACTTC
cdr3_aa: CASSLRLAGAGGYEQYF

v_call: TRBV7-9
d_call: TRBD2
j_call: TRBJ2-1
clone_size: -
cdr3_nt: TGTGCCAGCAGCCCAAGGGGACTAGCGGGGAGCTCCTACAATGAGCAGTTCTTC
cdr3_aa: CASSPRGLAGSSYNEQFF

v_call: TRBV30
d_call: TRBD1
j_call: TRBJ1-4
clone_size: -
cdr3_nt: TGTGCCTGGACCCTTCACAGGGGTGCTAATGAAAAACTGTTTTTT
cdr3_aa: CAWTLHRGANEKLFF

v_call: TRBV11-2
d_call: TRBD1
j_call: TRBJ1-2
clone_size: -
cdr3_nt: TGTGCCAGCAGCTTATTGCCCCCCGACAGGGCTTTAGTCACCTTC
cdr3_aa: CASSLLPPDRALVTF

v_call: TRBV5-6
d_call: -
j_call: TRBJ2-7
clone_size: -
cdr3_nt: TGTGCCAGCAGCTTGCAGCGGTCGTCCTACGAGCAGTACTTC
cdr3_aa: CASSLQRSSYEQYF

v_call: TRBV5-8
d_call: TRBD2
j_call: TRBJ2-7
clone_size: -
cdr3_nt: TGTGCCAGCAGCCCGGGACTAGCGTCCAGCTCCTACGAGCAGTACTTC
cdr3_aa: CASSPGLASSSYEQYF

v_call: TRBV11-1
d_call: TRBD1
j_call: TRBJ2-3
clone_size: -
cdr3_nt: TGTGCCAGCAGTTGGGACAGGGAAAATACGCAGTATTTT
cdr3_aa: CASSWDRENTQYF

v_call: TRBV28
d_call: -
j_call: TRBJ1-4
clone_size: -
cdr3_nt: TGTGCCAGCAGTTCTAGGGCGAGACGGGGTAATGAAAAACTGTTTTTT
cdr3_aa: CASSSRARRGNEKLFF

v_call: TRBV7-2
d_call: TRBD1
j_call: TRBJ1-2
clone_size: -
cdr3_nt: TGTGCCAGCAGCCTAGGACAGGGGAACTATGGCTACACCTTC
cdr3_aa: CASSLGQGNYGYTF

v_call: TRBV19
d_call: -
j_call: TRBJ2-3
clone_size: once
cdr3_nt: TGTGCCAGTAGTACCGAGTTTTCAGATACGCAGTATTTT
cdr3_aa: CASSTEFSDTQYF

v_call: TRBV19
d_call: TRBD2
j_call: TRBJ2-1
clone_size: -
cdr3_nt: TGTGCCAGTAGTATAGGACTAGCGGGAGGATACAATGAGCAGTTCTTC
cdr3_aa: CASSIGLAGGYNEQFF

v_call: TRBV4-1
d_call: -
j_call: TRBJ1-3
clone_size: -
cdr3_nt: TGCGCCAGCAGCCAAGAACCGCGGCGGGGGATTGGAAACACCATATATTTT
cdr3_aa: CASSQEPRRGIGNTIYF

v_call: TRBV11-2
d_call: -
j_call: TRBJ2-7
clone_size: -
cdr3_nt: TGTGCCAGCAGCTTAGCCAGGTTAACCTACGAGCAGTACTTC
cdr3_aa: CASSLARLTYEQYF

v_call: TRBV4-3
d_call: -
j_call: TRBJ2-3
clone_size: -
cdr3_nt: TGCGCCAGCAGCCAAGACGGGAGCAGCACAGATACGCAGTATTTT
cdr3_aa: CASSQDGSSTDTQYF

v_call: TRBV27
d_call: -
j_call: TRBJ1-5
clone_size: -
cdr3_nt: TGTGCCAGCAGTTTATCGGACAGCCTCAGTCAGCCCCAGCATTTT
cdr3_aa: CASSLSDSLSQPQHF

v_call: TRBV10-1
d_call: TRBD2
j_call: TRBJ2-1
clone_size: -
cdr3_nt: TGCGCCAGCAGTCCTTTAGCGGGCATCTCCTACAATGAGCAGTTCTTC
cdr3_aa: CASSPLAGISYNEQFF

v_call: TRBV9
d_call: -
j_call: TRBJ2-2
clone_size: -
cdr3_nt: TGTGCCAGCAGCGGGAGCGGCGCCGGGGAGCTGTTTTTT
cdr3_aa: CASSGSGAGELFF

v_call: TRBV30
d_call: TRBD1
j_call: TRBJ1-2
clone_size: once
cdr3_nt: TGTGCCTGGAGATCTTGGAGGGACAGACTTAACTATGGCTACACCTTC
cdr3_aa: CAWRSWRDRLNYGYTF

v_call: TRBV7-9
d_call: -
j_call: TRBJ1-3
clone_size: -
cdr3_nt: TGTGCCAGCAGCTTACGGGGACTCACTGGAAACACCATATATTTT
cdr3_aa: CASSLRGLTGNTIYF

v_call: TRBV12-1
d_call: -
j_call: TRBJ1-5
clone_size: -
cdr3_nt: TGTGCCAGCAGCTCTCGACAGGGGACTACCCGGCTGGAGGGCAATCAGCCCCAGCATTTT
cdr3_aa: CASSSRQGTTRLEGNQPQHF

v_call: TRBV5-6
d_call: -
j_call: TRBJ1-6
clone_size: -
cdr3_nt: TGTGCCAGCAGATACGGGTTGTCACCCCTCCACTTT
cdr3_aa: CASRYGLSPLHF

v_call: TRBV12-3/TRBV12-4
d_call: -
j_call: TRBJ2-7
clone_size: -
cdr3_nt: TGTGCCAGCAGCAACCGGGACACCTACGAGCAGTACTTC
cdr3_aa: CASSNRDTYEQYF

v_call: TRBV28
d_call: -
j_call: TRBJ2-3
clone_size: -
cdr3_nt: TGTGCCAGCAGCAGGGTCCTACCTGATACGCAGTATTTT
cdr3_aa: CASSRVLPDTQYF

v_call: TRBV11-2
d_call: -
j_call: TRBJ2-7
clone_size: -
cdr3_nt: TGTGCCAGCAGCTTAGTCGGAGACGAGCAGTACTTC
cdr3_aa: CASSLVGDEQYF

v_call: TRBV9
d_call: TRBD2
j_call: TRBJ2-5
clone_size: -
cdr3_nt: TGTGCCAGCAGCCCGAGCCCGAGCGGGGTACAAGAGACCCAGTACTTC
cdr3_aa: CASSPSPSGVQETQYF

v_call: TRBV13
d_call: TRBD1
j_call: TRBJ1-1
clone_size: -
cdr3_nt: TGTGCCAGCAGCTTTTCGACAGGGTTCACTGAAGCTTTCTTT
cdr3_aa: CASSFSTGFTEAFF

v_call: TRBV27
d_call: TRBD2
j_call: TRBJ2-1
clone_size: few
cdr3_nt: TGTGCCAGCAGTCCCTTTTTAGCGGGAGTTGATGAGCAGTTCTTC
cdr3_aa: CASSPFLAGVDEQFF

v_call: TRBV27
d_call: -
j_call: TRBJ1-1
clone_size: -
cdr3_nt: TGTGCCAGCAGTCAAGGACCGGGGGGAGCTTTCTTT
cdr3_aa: CASSQGPGGAFF

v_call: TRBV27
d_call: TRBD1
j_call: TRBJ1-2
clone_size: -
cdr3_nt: TGTGCCAGCAGTTTAAAGGGGGCGGGTACTAACTATGGCTACACCTTC
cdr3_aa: CASSLKGAGTNYGYTF

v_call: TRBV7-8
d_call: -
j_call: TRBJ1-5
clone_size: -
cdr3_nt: TGTGCCAGCAGCTTAGGGACAGATCCCAATCAGCCCCAGCATTTT
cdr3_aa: CASSLGTDPNQPQHF

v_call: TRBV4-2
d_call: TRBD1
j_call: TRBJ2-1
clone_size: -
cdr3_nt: TGTGCCAGCAGCCAAGGACAGGGGGACGCCAATGAGCAGTTCTTC
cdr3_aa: CASSQGQGDANEQFF

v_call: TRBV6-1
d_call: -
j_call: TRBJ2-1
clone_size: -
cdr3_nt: TGTGCCAGCAGTGAAACAGGGTGGCGAAATGAGCAGTTCTTC
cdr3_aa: CASSETGWRNEQFF

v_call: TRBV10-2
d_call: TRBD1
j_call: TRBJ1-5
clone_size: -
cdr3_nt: TGCGCCAGCAGCCTTCAGGGGGATCAGCCCCAGCATTTT
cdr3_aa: CASSLQGDQPQHF

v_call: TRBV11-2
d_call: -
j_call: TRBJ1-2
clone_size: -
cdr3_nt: TGTGCCAGCAGCTTAGGACAGCCCTATGGCTACACCTTC
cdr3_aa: CASSLGQPYGYTF

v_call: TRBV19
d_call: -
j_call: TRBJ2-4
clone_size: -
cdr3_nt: TGTGCCAGCAACCTCGGACTAACAGGGGAAATTCAGTACTTC
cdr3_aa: CASNLGLTGEIQYF

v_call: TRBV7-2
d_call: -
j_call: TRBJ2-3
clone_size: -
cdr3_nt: TGTGCCAGCAGCTCCATTCCAGGTTACACAGATACGCAGTATTTT
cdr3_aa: CASSSIPGYTDTQYF

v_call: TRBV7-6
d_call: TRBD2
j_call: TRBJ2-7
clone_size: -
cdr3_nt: TGTGCCAGCAGCTTTACCTTACCGGGACTAGCGGGACTCGAGCAGTACTTC
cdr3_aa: CASSFTLPGLAGLEQYF